Listed here is a single TCR beta chain. Its recognized antigen is unknown. No much larger clonotype is one base removed from it; base qualities were not supplied. Amplification of TCR beta CDR3 regions was carried out from RNA transcripts. A first-round RT-PCR of the TCR CDR3 used the HTBI primer set with the Qiagen OneStep RT-PCR kit. A second multiplex PCR round built the libraries, followed by size selection and purification. Libraries were sequenced paired-end with 100 bp reads on an Illumina HiSeq2000. The paper's data handling went like this. Raw data were processed with SOAPnuke, discarding reads with adapters, uncalled bases, mean Phred below 15, or no exact constant-primer or identifier match. High-quality paired reads were merged with COPE v1.2.5, and unique nucleotide sequences were defined as clonotypes. MiTCR v1.1 was used to align clonotypes to the IMGT TRBV, TRBD and TRBJ reference segments. The analysis was restricted to V-J combinations with a frequency above 0.0001, which together covered 99% to 99.2% of the repertoires. A TCS score was defined as the ratio of F50 (clonal expansion) to E x V (chaos), with BLOSUM62-based TCRdist applied between CDR3 peptides within each V-J. Welch's t-statistics and random forest reduced around 550 V-J features to 10 to 15, which were used in a naive Bayes classifier (R e1071). TCRdb passed the public sequencing reads through fastp at Q25 and MiXCR, retaining productive beta sequences. When rows share a CDR3 protein, they turn into one entry using the most common DNA and genes. The V and J calls and clone size come from TCRdb's table, not from the authors' own analysis. The sample records fewer than 500,000 distinct CDR3 sequences, about 14% of which are singletons. The ten largest clones represent around 21% of the sample.

The sample originates from a study of T cells in Graves' hyperthyroidism and ophthalmopathy (dated by TCRdb to the late 2010s). Study-wide context: Peripheral blood was collected at initial diagnosis, before any treatment. Thyroid tissue and blood T-cell repertoires from more than 5 Graves' hyperthyroidism patients were also compared in the study. For training and testing, the roughly 100 patients in the discovery cohort were randomly divided in a 7:3 ratio. According to the paper, TCR Vbeta CDR3 sequencing was carried out on about 140 peripheral blood samples, which came from fewer than 50 ophthalmopathy, 75 or so hyperthyroidism and 17 progressor patients. Once sampling was done, hyperthyroidism patients were given methimazole at a starting dose of 30 mg daily, whereas ophthalmopathy patients were given high-dose intravenous methylprednisolone. To identify TCR V-J signatures that set the groups apart, the researchers used a discovery cohort of about a hundred patients, made up of 40 to 45 with Graves' ophthalmopathy and some 58 with stable Graves' hyperthyroidism. Whether ophthalmopathy could be predicted prospectively was tested in an independent validation cohort made up of about 18 hyperthyroidism patients plus 17 patients who later progressed to ophthalmopathy.

Hyperthyroidism patients were aged 18 to 65 years and newly diagnosed, with disease duration of less than 2 months. The study excluded patients with uncontrolled infections, other autoimmune diseases, pregnancy or lactation. Diagnoses were based on clinical symptoms, serum thyroxine and TRAb, thyroid ultrasound and orbital computed tomography. Blood from progressor patients was collected at the time of first diagnosis with hyperthyroidism, before any ophthalmopathy symptoms had appeared. Ficoll-Paque density gradient centrifugation was used to isolate PBMCs from approximately 10 ml of fresh peripheral blood. Progressor patients were defined as those initially diagnosed with Graves' hyperthyroidism in whom ophthalmopathy developed during follow-up. Total RNA was extracted with Trizol reagent, and quality was checked on an Agilent 2100 Bioanalyzer. General findings and caveats noted by the study authors: In validation, progression to ophthalmopathy was predicted by the model with around 70% sensitivity and 72% to 85% specificity, a median of 6.5 months before onset. Ophthalmopathy was separated from stable hyperthyroidism by a 13 V-J signature model, with over 85% sensitivity and around 81% specificity obtained in cross-validation and 80%/75% obtained in testing. Most expanded thyroid clonotypes (frequency above 0.001) were also found in blood, which suggests that blood repertoires may mirror thyroid immune responses. Sample size was not statistically predetermined, and blinding of investigators to group allocation was not performed.

V is clipped by 11 bases and J by 3 bases, and the sequence between their germline boundaries is 19 bases long. From its cysteine to its phenylalanine, the CDR3 spans 14 amino acids. Left in the record is the CDR3 DNA by itself, 42 bases read in frame from the first base. From a lookup of the germline V gene (reference sequence), CDR1 and CDR2 are LNHDA and SQIVND. Input material: blood. Here the chain combines TRBV19 and TRBJ1-2, with the D segment identity uncertain. This TCR derives from a man in his thirties or forties with Graves' hyperthyroidism that later progressed to Graves' ophthalmopathy. CDR3 sequence: CASRALSDYYGYTF. The DNA sequence follows: TGTGCCTCCCGGGCCCTGAGCGATTACTATGGCTACACCTTC. Outside the CDR3, residues come from the reference TRBV19 and TRBJ1-2 proteins, so the full variable domain is: DGGITQSPKYLFRKEGQNVTLSCEQNLNHDAMYWYRQDPGQGLRLIYYSQIVNDFQKGDIAEGYSVSREKKESFPLTVTSAQKNPTAFYLCASRALSDYYGYTFGSGTRLTVV.